This is a list of T cell receptor beta chains from one sample in a study of blood T cells in healthy people across ages. TCRdb re-called the 5' RACE reads through MiXCR, storing one row per CDR3 protein. The sample contains roughly 1,000,000 distinct CDR3 sequences, under 30% of which appear only once. This sample was also put to use in a study of T cells of mothers and their children.

The sequenced sample consisted of blood. The source is a girl aged 2-15 years in good health. CDR3s include the opening cysteine and the closing phenylalanine or tryptophan. D genes are given only for firm matches. Not all rows give a size; the values are once, few, many and, for expanded clones, a class.

CDR3: CASSGQGVSYGYTF
DNA: TGTGCCAGCAGCGGACAGGGCGTCAGCTATGGCTACACCTTC
D: TRBD1
length: 14
J: TRBJ1-2
size: NA
V: TRBV12-3/TRBV12-4

CDR3: CASSLVGQWRDTQYF
DNA: TGCGCCAGCAGCTTAGTGGGACAGTGGCGGGATACGCAGTATTTT
D: TRBD1
length: 15
J: TRBJ2-3
size: NA
V: TRBV7-8

CDR3: CSTRDMGQAYEQYF
DNA: TGCAGTACTAGAGATATGGGGCAGGCCTACGAGCAGTACTTC
D: NA
length: 14
J: TRBJ2-7
size: NA
V: TRBV20-1

CDR3: CASSFSGGLADTQYF
DNA: TGTGCCAGCAGCTTTAGCGGGGGGTTGGCAGATACGCAGTATTTT
D: TRBD2
length: 15
J: TRBJ2-3
size: NA
V: TRBV7-3

CDR3: CASTSGGDEQFF
DNA: TGCGCCAGTACTAGCGGGGGCGACGAGCAGTTCTTC
D: TRBD2
length: 12
J: TRBJ2-1
size: few
V: TRBV4-1

CDR3: CASSQGLDATRSF
DNA: TGCGCCAGCAGCCAAGGATTGGATGCGACTAGAAGCTTC
D: NA
length: 13
J: TRBJ2-7
size: few
V: TRBV4-1

CDR3: CASSFTGLANLAKNIQYF
DNA: TGTGCCAGCAGTTTCACGGGACTAGCGAATCTAGCCAAAAACATTCAGTACTTC
D: TRBD2
length: 18
J: TRBJ2-4
size: NA
V: TRBV12-3/TRBV12-4

CDR3: CASTFTGYEQYF
DNA: TGTGCCAGCACTTTTACAGGGTACGAGCAGTACTTC
D: NA
length: 12
J: TRBJ2-7
size: few
V: TRBV12-3/TRBV12-4

CDR3: CASSSLTAPWALHF
DNA: TGTGCCAGCAGTTCCCTCACCGCCCCTTGGGCCCTCCACTTT
D: NA
length: 14
J: TRBJ1-6
size: NA
V: TRBV7-9

CDR3: CATSREVVEGSDTQYF
DNA: TGTGCCACCAGCAGAGAGGTGGTTGAGGGGTCAGATACGCAGTATTTT
D: NA
length: 16
J: TRBJ2-3
size: few
V: TRBV15

CDR3: CASSLNRGDIQYF
DNA: TGCGCCAGCAGCTTGAACAGGGGAGACATTCAGTACTTC
D: TRBD1
length: 13
J: TRBJ2-4
size: few
V: TRBV5-1

CDR3: CSAEDTSNYGYTF
DNA: TGCAGCGCCGAGGACACTTCTAACTATGGCTACACCTTC
D: NA
length: 13
J: TRBJ1-2
size: NA
V: TRBV29-1

CDR3: CSASAGNTGANVPTF
DNA: TGCAGTGCTAGCGCAGGGAACACTGGGGCCAACGTCCCGACTTTC
D: NA
length: 15
J: TRBJ2-6
size: NA
V: TRBV20-1

CDR3: CSATRGLSPWDNEQFF
DNA: TGCAGTGCTACCCGAGGACTGTCCCCTTGGGACAATGAGCAGTTCTTC
D: NA
length: 16
J: TRBJ2-1
size: NA
V: TRBV20-1

CDR3: CASSLGYQHYGYTF
DNA: TGTGCCAGCAGTTTAGGCTATCAACACTATGGCTACACCTTC
D: NA
length: 14
J: TRBJ1-2
size: NA
V: TRBV12-3/TRBV12-4

CDR3: CASSSPGLAGLQKSYNEQFF
DNA: TGTGCCAGCAGCTCACCGGGACTAGCGGGACTTCAAAAGTCCTACAATGAGCAGTTCTTC
D: TRBD2
length: 20
J: TRBJ2-1
size: NA
V: TRBV11-2

CDR3: CASSQDKDTSYGYTF
DNA: TGCGCCAGCAGCCAAGATAAAGACACCTCGTATGGCTACACCTTC
D: NA
length: 15
J: TRBJ1-2
size: few
V: TRBV4-3

CDR3: CASSTTQGGDEQFF
DNA: TGTGCCAGCAGCACGACGCAGGGAGGAGATGAGCAGTTCTTC
D: NA
length: 14
J: TRBJ2-1
size: few
V: TRBV5-4

CDR3: CASSFVSEDTQYF
DNA: TGTGCCAGCAGCTTCGTATCGGAAGATACGCAGTATTTT
D: NA
length: 13
J: TRBJ2-3
size: NA
V: TRBV5-4

CDR3: CASSVDINEQFF
DNA: TGTGCCAGCAGCGTAGATATCAATGAGCAGTTCTTC
D: NA
length: 12
J: TRBJ2-1
size: few
V: TRBV9

CDR3: CASSIDRGHEKLFF
DNA: TGTGCCAGTAGTATAGATCGCGGGCATGAAAAACTGTTTTTT
D: NA
length: 14
J: TRBJ1-4
size: NA
V: TRBV19

CDR3: CASSHRGLDQPQHF
DNA: TGTGCCAGCAGTCACAGGGGGCTCGATCAGCCCCAGCATTTT
D: TRBD1
length: 14
J: TRBJ1-5
size: few
V: TRBV12-3/TRBV12-4

CDR3: CASIEGTHYEQYF
DNA: TGTGCCAGCATCGAGGGGACCCACTACGAGCAGTACTTC
D: NA
length: 13
J: TRBJ2-7
size: NA
V: TRBV28

CDR3: CASSFAQLNTEAFF
DNA: TGTGCCAGCAGCTTCGCCCAGTTGAACACTGAAGCTTTCTTT
D: NA
length: 14
J: TRBJ1-1
size: NA
V: TRBV7-8

CDR3: CASSEFGLAYEQYF
DNA: TGTGCCAGCAGTGAATTCGGACTAGCTTACGAGCAGTACTTC
D: TRBD2
length: 14
J: TRBJ2-7
size: few
V: TRBV25-1

CDR3: CASSVGHGPPILFF
DNA: TGTGCCAGCAGCGTAGGACACGGGCCTCCAATCTTGTTCTTC
D: NA
length: 14
J: TRBJ2-1
size: NA
V: TRBV9

CDR3: CASSPGLQETQYF
DNA: TGTGCCAGCAGCCCCGGTCTACAAGAGACCCAGTACTTC
D: NA
length: 13
J: TRBJ2-5
size: many
V: TRBV18

CDR3: CASSPLPTGANVLTF
DNA: TGTGCCAGCTCACCACTTCCTACTGGGGCCAACGTCCTGACTTTC
D: NA
length: 15
J: TRBJ2-6
size: few
V: TRBV18

CDR3: CASSGLYEQYF
DNA: TGTGCCAGCAGTGGTCTCTACGAGCAGTACTTC
D: NA
length: 11
J: TRBJ2-7
size: few
V: TRBV2

CDR3: CASMSVNTEAFF
DNA: TGTGCCAGCATGTCAGTGAACACTGAAGCTTTCTTT
D: NA
length: 12
J: TRBJ1-1
size: NA
V: TRBV28

CDR3: CAIRSGRDRETQYF
DNA: TGTGCCATCAGAAGCGGGAGGGACCGGGAGACCCAGTACTTC
D: TRBD2
length: 14
J: TRBJ2-5
size: NA
V: TRBV6-6

CDR3: CGTLRDGVHEQYF
DNA: TGTGGGACACTACGGGACGGAGTTCACGAGCAGTACTTC
D: NA
length: 13
J: TRBJ2-7
size: NA
V: TRBV28

CDR3: CSATTGAPYEQCF
DNA: TGCAGCGCGACGACAGGGGCGCCCTACGAGCAGTGCTTC
D: TRBD1
length: 13
J: TRBJ2-5
size: NA
V: TRBV29-1

CDR3: CSAQQGKGETQYF
DNA: TGCAGTGCGCAACAGGGAAAGGGAGAGACCCAGTACTTC
D: NA
length: 13
J: TRBJ2-5
size: NA
V: TRBV20-1

CDR3: CASSGGEMQETQYF
DNA: TGTGCCAGCAGTGGGGGGGAGATGCAAGAGACCCAGTACTTC
D: NA
length: 14
J: TRBJ2-5
size: NA
V: TRBV2

CDR3: CASSTGGGTISYNEQFF
DNA: TGTGCCAGCAGTACTGGCGGGGGGACTATATCCTACAATGAGCAGTTCTTC
D: TRBD2
length: 17
J: TRBJ2-1
size: few
V: TRBV2

CDR3: CASSSTRASPYNEQFF
DNA: TGTGCCAGCAGCAGCACCCGGGCTTCTCCCTACAATGAGCAGTTCTTC
D: NA
length: 16
J: TRBJ2-1
size: NA
V: TRBV11-2

CDR3: CSVEAKQGTGELFF
DNA: TGCAGCGTTGAGGCCAAACAGGGTACCGGGGAGCTGTTTTTT
D: NA
length: 14
J: TRBJ2-2
size: NA
V: TRBV29-1

CDR3: CASSYSASGIDENEQFF
DNA: TGTGCCAGCAGTTACTCGGCTTCAGGGATCGATGAGAATGAGCAGTTCTTC
D: NA
length: 17
J: TRBJ2-1
size: few
V: TRBV6-6

CDR3: CSARAKGLAFWGTQYF
DNA: TGCAGTGCTAGGGCTAAGGGACTAGCGTTCTGGGGGACCCAGTACTTC
D: TRBD2
length: 16
J: TRBJ2-5
size: few
V: TRBV20-1

CDR3: CASTPSGAGGVDTQYF
DNA: TGTGCCAGCACACCCAGCGGAGCCGGAGGGGTAGATACGCAGTATTTT
D: NA
length: 16
J: TRBJ2-3
size: few
V: TRBV28